Reported below is one T cell receptor beta chain. This clonotype was recorded at least ten times. The target of this receptor is not known. Base qualities are not provided; no much larger clone lies one nucleotide away. The data are from a study of spatial heterogeneity in lung cancer (dated by TCRdb to about 2019). About the study as a whole: Beta-chain transcripts were consistently detected in greater numbers than alpha-chain transcripts, which likely reflected higher beta-chain transcript abundance. Nonsynonymous mutation counts, determined by whole-exome sequencing of tumor tissue, were related to TCR repertoire features. At surgery, roughly 220 tumor regions, fewer than 85 matched nontumor lung samples and 56 PBMC samples were TCR-sequenced for both alpha and beta chains. In non-small cell lung cancer, the study made a quantitative comparison of TCR alpha and beta repertoires among multiple tumor regions, matched nontumor lung and blood. In the raw uncorrected reads, each unique combination of TCR and UMI appeared more than ten times on average.

The CDR3 goes from the cysteine to the valine over 14 residues. The entry retains the CDR3 DNA only, 42 bases that are in frame from base 1. V loses 8 bases, J loses 4 bases, and the germline ends lie 18 bases apart. Per the germline V gene (reference sequence), LNHNV is the CDR1 and YYDKDF is the CDR2. The time point label, read with the paper, signifies: sample taken at primary tumor resection. Whole RNA extracted from tumor and nontumor lung tissue, or from cryopreserved PBMC samples, was used for TCR sequencing without cell sorting. Samples were obtained from 72 patients with early-stage, untreated non-small cell lung cancer from the lung TRACERx cohort. Patients were selected for TCR sequencing only if sufficient RNA was available from at least two tumor regions. The investigation overall reported the following: Confirming at a functional level the hypothesis that regional TCRs recognize regional mutations was considered to require additional single-cell paired TCR alpha and beta sequencing. Ubiquitous expanded tumor TCRs were detected in blood more often at tumor resection than at routine follow-up.

The library was prepared using 5' RACE. Sequencing instrument: NextSeq 500. In the TCR library protocol, a unique molecular identifier was attached to each TCR cDNA molecule so that PCR and sequencing errors could be corrected. Under the source paper's analysis protocol: TCR identification, UMI-based error correction and CDR3 extraction were performed with Decombinator tools. Expanded TCRs were defined as those above a frequency of 2 per 1,000, corresponding to the top 1% of the tumor frequency distribution. Renyi diversity was computed with the R vegan package after each repertoire had been subsampled 100 times to 5,000 TCRs. CDR3 similarity networks were built from amino acid triplet string-kernel similarity, connecting CDR3s with pairwise similarity above 0.82. The public reads were quality trimmed at Q25 with fastp and then assembled into clones with MiXCR by TCRdb, keeping productive beta chains. Entries that share a CDR3 protein sequence are merged under the most common genes and DNA. The V and J calls and clone size come from TCRdb's table, not from the authors' own analysis. Recorded for this sample are 25,000 to 35,000 distinct CDR3 sequences; around 8% of them occurred a single time. The ten largest clones capture 30% to 45% of the sample.

Sequencing used PBMCs, obtained at surgery. The clonotype originates from a female donor with early-stage non-small cell lung cancer. The sequence is built from TRBV15 and TRBJ2-7; the D gene is possibly TRBD2, with 5 bases matching. CDR3 reads: CATLFLMGDYEQYV. The DNA reads as follows: TGTGCCACCCTTTTTCTCATGGGAGATTACGAGCAGTACGTC.